This entry lists 20 T cell receptor beta chains sequenced from one sample in a study of blood T cell repertoires in COVID-19. The repertoire was sequenced with immunoSEQ multiplex PCR; TCRdb's copy has only in-frame clones and lacks some. Among 270,000 or so clones, approximately 90% were seen once, and the ten largest hold around 2.8%. The sequencing sample was made of PBMCs or T cells enriched from blood (not recorded which). All receptors derive from a man in his forties who had been exposed to COVID-19.

The CDR3: CASTARTGNTGELFF. The CDR3 nucleotides are TGTGCCAGCACCGCCCGGACAGGGAACACCGGGGAGCTGTTTTTT. This chain joins TRBV27 and TRBJ2-2; 7 nucleotides match TRBD1. This CDR3 region has 15 residues. The ends lost 7 bases at V and 1 base at J; junction bases unmatched: 6. Germline CDR1 and CDR2: MNHEY and SMNVEV (reference sequence).

This clone showed up just a few times. V and J are TRBV9 and TRBJ1-1; TRBD1 aligns across 7 bases. The ends lost 0 bases at V and 0 bases at J; junction bases unmatched: 8. The CDR3 consists of 17 residues. Germline CDR1 and CDR2: SGDLS and YYNGEE. CDR3 sequence reads: CASSVDTSRGMNTEAFF. CDR3 nucleotides: TGTGCCAGCAGCGTAGATACTAGCAGGGGGATGAACACTGAAGCTTTCTTT.

V and J are TRBV2 and TRBJ1-1; D not certain. CDR3 length: 14 amino acids. CDR1 SNHLY and CDR2 FYNNEI come from the germline V gene. The V and J ends lost 6 bases and 7 bases respectively, with 18 bases between them. In DNA, the CDR3 is TGTGCCAGCAGGGTTACAGAGTTTGGTGGTGAAGCTTTCTTT. It yields the protein CASRVTEFGGEAFF.

This sequence joins TRBV19 and TRBJ1-1, with D uncertain. This CDR3 has 13 amino acids. The germline V and J ends were trimmed by 3 bases and 3 bases, with 8 bases remaining between them. CDR1 is LNHDA, CDR2 SQIVND, per germline (reference sequence). This CDR3 reads CASSMGQYTEAFF. CDR3 DNA: TGTGCCAGTAGTATGGGCCAGTACACTGAAGCTTTCTTT.

The V and J genes are TRBV19 and TRBJ1-1; no reliable D call. The CDR3 is 16 amino acids. Germline V gene lookup returns CDR1 LNHDA and CDR2 SQIVND (reference sequence). The V end lost 5 bases, the J end lost 1 base, and 17 bases lay between the germline ends. DNA of the CDR3: TGTGCCAGTAGTTTCGATGTCCAGGTGAGGAACACTGAAGCTTTCTTT. This gives the protein CASSFDVQVRNTEAFF.

The CDR3 spells CASGAGNQPQHF. The CDR3 nucleotides read TGTGCCTCAGGGGCGGGCAATCAGCCCCAGCATTTT. The chain joins TRBV30 to TRBJ1-5, with a possible D match to TRBD1 (6 bases). V lost 7 bases and J lost 2, with 9 bases in between. Germline lookup yields CDR1 GTSNPN and CDR2 SVGIG (reference sequence). The CDR3 is 12 residues long.

V and J are TRBV6-5 and TRBJ2-2, with 12 bases matching TRBD1. The CDR3 covers 15 residues. The junction had 6 bases not matched to a gene; V was cut back by 6 bases and J by 7 bases. The germline gives CDR1 MNHEY, CDR2 SVGAGI. The CDR3 loop is CASSQGTGGYGELFF. In nucleotides, the CDR3 is TGTGCCAGCAGCCAGGGGACAGGGGGCTACGGGGAGCTGTTTTTT.

A remark on this clone: Other DNA sequences from this sample encode an identical CDR3 as well. This sequence joins TRBV30 and TRBJ1-5; D gene unclear. V dropped 0 bases and J dropped 4 bases, with 7 bases sitting between them. Germline CDR1 and CDR2: GTSNPN and SVGIG (reference sequence). The CDR3 spans 13 residues. The CDR3: CAWSVRGNQPQHF. CDR3 DNA sequence: TGTGCCTGGAGTGTACGCGGAAATCAGCCCCAGCATTTT.

The genes are TRBV21-1 and TRBJ1-5; the table's D call TRBD1 went unverified against the DNA. TRBV21-1 is labeled a pseudogene. The CDR3 loop spans 18 amino acids. The CDR3 here is CASNEAAGWRQSDQPQHF. CDR3 DNA: TGTGCCAGCAACGAAGCCGCAGGGTGGCGACAGTCGGATCAGCCCCAGCATTTT.

This chain connects TRBV5-6 to TRBJ1-1, with D possibly TRBD1 on 5 matching bases. The CDR3 covers 14 residues. V gave up 3 bases and J gave up 1 base, with 10 bases separating them. CDR1 is SGHDT and CDR2 is YYEEEE in the germline V gene. The CDR3 spells CASSWGGGNTEAFF. The CDR3 DNA follows: TGTGCCAGCAGCTGGGGCGGGGGGAACACTGAAGCTTTCTTT.

V and J are TRBV5-1 and TRBJ2-5; D is unclear. Trimming took 4 bases from V and 2 from J, leaving 9 bases between them. In germline, CDR1 is SGHRS, CDR2 YFSETQ. The CDR3 runs 13 residues. Here the CDR3 DNA reads TGCGCCAGCAGCCCGCGAGCACAAGAGACCCAGTACTTC. Encoded protein: CASSPRAQETQYF.

This clone was seen once. J is TRBJ2-7 and V is TRBV14; the match to TRBD1 covers 7 bases. This CDR3 has 14 amino acids. The V segment lost 5 bases and the J segment 3 bases; nucleotides outside the gene matches: 7. The germline V gene encodes CDR1 SGHDN and CDR2 FVKESK. CDR3 sequence: CASSSGTVLYEQYF. CDR3 nucleotide sequence: TGTGCCAGCAGCTCCGGGACAGTACTCTACGAGCAGTACTTC.

CDR3 residues: CASSMGPPHEVTQYF. The CDR3, as DNA: TGTGCCAGTAGTATGGGGCCCCCCCATGAGGTGACCCAGTACTTC. This chain connects TRBV19 to TRBJ2-5, with D maybe TRBD1 (5 bases). This CDR3 is 15 amino acids long. CDR1 is LNHDA and CDR2 is SQIVND in the germline V gene (reference sequence). V dropped 3 bases and J dropped 7 bases, with 18 bases sitting between them. Drawing the rest from reference TRBV19 and TRBJ2-5, the complete variable domain is DGGITQSPKYLFRKEGQNVTLSCEQNLNHDAMYWYRQDPGQGLRLIYYSQIVNDFQKGDIAEGYSVSREKKESFPLTVTSAQKNPTAFYLCASSMGPPHEVTQYFGPGTRLLVL.

The gene calls are TRBV5-1 and TRBJ1-1, with 9 bases lining up with TRBD1. V lost 3 bases, J lost 8 bases, and 8 bases stayed unmatched. The CDR3 sequence is 14 residues long. Germline V gene data show CDR1 as SGHRS and CDR2 as YFSETQ. CDR3 region: CASSSTGGLLEAFF. The CDR3 DNA sequence: TGCGCCAGCAGCTCCACAGGGGGCTTGTTGGAAGCTTTCTTT.

This chain connects TRBV30 to TRBJ1-5, with D unclear. Deletions cut 0 bases from V and 4 bases from J, with 10 bases between. The CDR3 has 14 amino acids. Germline V gives CDR1 GTSNPN, CDR2 SVGIG (reference sequence). CDR3 in DNA: TGTGCCTGGAGTGTAAGTATCGGTAATCAGCCCCAGCATTTT. Residues: CAWSVSIGNQPQHF.

The V gene is TRBV19, the J gene TRBJ2-2; no clear D. The CDR3 sequence is 12 residues long. V was clipped by 9 bases and J by 6 bases, with 11 bases between them. Germline lookup yields CDR1 LNHDA and CDR2 SQIVND (reference sequence). The CDR3 region has the DNA TGTGCCAGCGAGGAAAGCGCCGGGGAGCTGTTTTTT. Its protein product is CASEESAGELFF.

V and J are TRBV19 and TRBJ1-2; a possible D gene is TRBD1 (5 bases). Trimming removed 3 bases from V and 0 bases from J, with 14 bases in between. This CDR3 is built from 16 residues. The germline V gene has CDR1 LNHDA and CDR2 SQIVND (reference sequence). The DNA of the CDR3 is TGTGCCAGTAGTATCCGGGGGGGTAGAGCTAACTATGGCTACACCTTC. This gives the protein CASSIRGGRANYGYTF.

The rearrangement joins TRBV4-1 to TRBJ2-2; tentatively, D is TRBD1 (6 bases). Germline V gene sequence: CDR1 MGHRA, CDR2 YSYEKL. The CDR3 spans 15 residues. V was cut by 8 bases and J by 1 base, with 14 bases left in between. CDR3 protein: CASRTGIQNTGELFF. CDR3 DNA sequence: TGCGCCAGCCGTACAGGGATACAGAACACCGGGGAGCTGTTTTTT.

The chain carries TRBV10-3 and TRBJ2-1; 13 nucleotides agree with TRBD2. Per germline, CDR1 ENHRY and CDR2 SYGVKD. V was pared by 2 bases and J by 6 bases, with 4 bases of the junction left unmatched. This CDR3 comprises 16 residues. CDR3 sequence reads: CAISEGLAGVSNEQFF. The CDR3 DNA reads TGTGCCATCAGTGAGGGACTAGCGGGAGTCTCCAATGAGCAGTTCTTC.

The CDR3 loop is CASSLRPSEGYEQYF. The CDR3 coding sequence is TGTGCCAGCAGCTTACGGCCTAGCGAGGGGTACGAGCAGTACTTC. V is TRBV7-3 and J is TRBJ2-7, with a possible D match to TRBD2 (6 bases). Per germline, CDR1 SGHTA and CDR2 FQGTGA. V lost 2 bases and J lost 4, with 15 bases in between. The CDR3 is 15 residues long.